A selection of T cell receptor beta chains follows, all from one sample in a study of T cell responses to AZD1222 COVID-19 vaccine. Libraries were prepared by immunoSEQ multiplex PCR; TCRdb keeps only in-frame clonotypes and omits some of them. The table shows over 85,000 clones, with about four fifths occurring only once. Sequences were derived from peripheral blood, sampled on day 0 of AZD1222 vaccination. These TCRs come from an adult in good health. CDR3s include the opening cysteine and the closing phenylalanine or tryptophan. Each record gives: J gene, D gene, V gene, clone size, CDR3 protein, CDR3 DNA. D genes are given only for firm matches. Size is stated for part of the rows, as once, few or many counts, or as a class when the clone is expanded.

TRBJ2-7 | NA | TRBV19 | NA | CAVSGLPSYEQYF | TGTGCCGTATCAGGCCTACCCAGCTACGAGCAGTACTTC
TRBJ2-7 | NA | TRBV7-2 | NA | CASSLGAGDEQYF | TGTGCCAGCAGCTTAGGCGCAGGGGACGAGCAGTACTTC
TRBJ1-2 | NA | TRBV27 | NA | CASSPRGRSYGYTF | TGTGCCAGCAGCCCTCGGGGGAGGTCCTATGGCTACACCTTC
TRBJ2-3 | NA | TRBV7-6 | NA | CASSLDPTPTDTQYF | TGTGCCAGCAGCTTGGACCCGACCCCCACAGATACGCAGTATTTT
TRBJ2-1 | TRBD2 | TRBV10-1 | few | CASRGTSGEQFF | TGCGCCAGCAGGGGGACTAGCGGTGAGCAGTTCTTC
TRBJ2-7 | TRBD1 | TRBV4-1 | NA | CASSQDPLNRGRRPSSYEQYF | TGCGCCAGCAGCCAAGACCCCTTGAACAGGGGGCGTCGACCAAGCTCCTACGAGCAGTACTTC
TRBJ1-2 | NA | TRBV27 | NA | CASSSQGGADGYTF | TGTGCCAGCAGTTCTCAGGGAGGCGCTGATGGCTACACCTTC
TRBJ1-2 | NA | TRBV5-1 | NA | CASSSSGASYGYTF | TGCGCCAGCAGTTCTTCAGGAGCGAGCTATGGCTACACCTTC
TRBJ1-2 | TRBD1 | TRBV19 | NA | CASSITRDSKQNGYTF | TGTGCCAGTAGTATAACCCGGGACAGTAAGCAGAATGGCTACACCTTC
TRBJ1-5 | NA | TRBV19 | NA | CASSIATFVYSNQPQHF | TGTGCCAGTAGTATAGCGACATTCGTCTATAGCAATCAGCCCCAGCATTTT
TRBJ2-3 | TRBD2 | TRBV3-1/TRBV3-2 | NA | CASSQLGLAGGSDTQYF | TGTGCCAGCAGCCAACTTGGACTAGCGGGAGGGTCGGATACGCAGTATTTT
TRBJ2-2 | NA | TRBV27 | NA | CASSPEGQIRTGELFF | TGTGCCAGCAGTCCGGAGGGACAGATCCGCACCGGGGAGCTGTTTTTT
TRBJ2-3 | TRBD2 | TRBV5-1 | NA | CASSLTPGLAGGSRDTQYF | TGCGCCAGCAGCTTAACCCCGGGACTAGCGGGGGGCAGTCGAGATACGCAGTATTTT
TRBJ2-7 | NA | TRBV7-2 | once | CASSPQFGGPYEQYF | TGTGCCAGCAGCCCCCAGTTTGGGGGTCCCTACGAGCAGTACTTC
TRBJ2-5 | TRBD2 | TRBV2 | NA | CATAGIAGQETQYF | TGTGCCACCGCAGGAATAGCGGGGCAAGAGACCCAGTACTTC
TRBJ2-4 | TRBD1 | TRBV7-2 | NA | CASIENRGAKNIQYF | TGTGCCAGCATCGAAAACAGGGGGGCCAAAAACATTCAGTACTTC
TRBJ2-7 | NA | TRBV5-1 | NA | CASSRLPTGRASYEQYF | TGCGCCAGCAGCCGCCTCCCAACGGGACGGGCTTCCTACGAGCAGTACTTC
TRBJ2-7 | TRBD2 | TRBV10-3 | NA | CAISPKGTSGGYEQYF | TGTGCCATCAGCCCGAAGGGGACTAGCGGGGGTTACGAGCAGTACTTC
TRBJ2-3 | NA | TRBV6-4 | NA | CASSAMPGSADTQYF | TGTGCCAGCAGCGCCATGCCGGGGTCGGCAGATACGCAGTATTTT
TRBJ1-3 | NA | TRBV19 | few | CASSIDGRAGNTIYF | TGTGCCAGTAGTATTGACGGCCGGGCTGGAAACACCATATATTTT
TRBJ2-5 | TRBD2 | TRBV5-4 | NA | CASSLGGLAGKETQYF | TGTGCCAGCAGCTTGGGGGGACTAGCGGGAAAAGAGACCCAGTACTTC
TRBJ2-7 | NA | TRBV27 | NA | CASSSLGGPLSYEQYF | TGTGCCAGCAGTTCCCTCGGGGGACCCCTCTCCTACGAGCAGTACTTC
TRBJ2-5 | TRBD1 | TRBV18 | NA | CASSPRDQGAQYF | TGTGCCAGCTCACCCAGGGATCAGGGGGCCCAGTACTTC
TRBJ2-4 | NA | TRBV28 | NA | CASSPPASPQNIQYF | TGTGCCAGCAGTCCCCCCGCGAGTCCCCAAAACATTCAGTACTTC
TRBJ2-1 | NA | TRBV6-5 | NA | CASSYSRIPSAEQFF | TGTGCCAGCAGTTACTCCCGGATACCCAGCGCTGAGCAGTTCTTC
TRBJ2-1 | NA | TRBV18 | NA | CASSPSGGYNEQFF | TGTGCCAGCTCACCATCTGGGGGGTACAATGAGCAGTTCTTC
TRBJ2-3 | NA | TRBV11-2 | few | CASLNTDTQYF | TGTGCCAGCCTAAATACAGATACGCAGTATTTT
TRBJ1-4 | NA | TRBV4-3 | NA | CASRLQGGAEKLFF | TGCGCCAGCAGACTTCAAGGGGGTGCTGAAAAACTGTTTTTT
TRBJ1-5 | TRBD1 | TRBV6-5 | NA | CASSGGTALSQPQHF | TGTGCCAGCAGCGGGGGGACAGCCCTTTCGCAGCCCCAGCATTTT
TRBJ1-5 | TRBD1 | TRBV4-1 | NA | CASSQGRTGGNQPQHF | TGCGCCAGCAGCCAAGGAAGGACAGGGGGCAATCAGCCCCAGCATTTT
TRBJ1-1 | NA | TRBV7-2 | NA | CASSLLQGSEAFF | TGTGCCAGCAGCTTACTTCAAGGCTCTGAAGCTTTCTTT
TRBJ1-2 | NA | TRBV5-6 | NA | CASSLPSAGAYGYTF | TGTGCCAGCAGCTTACCCTCAGCAGGGGCCTATGGCTACACCTTC
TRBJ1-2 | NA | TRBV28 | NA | CASSLHRENYGYTF | TGTGCCAGCAGTTTACACAGGGAAAACTATGGCTACACCTTC
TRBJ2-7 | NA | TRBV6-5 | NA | CATDPGRYEQYF | TGTGCCACCGATCCGGGGCGTTACGAGCAGTACTTC
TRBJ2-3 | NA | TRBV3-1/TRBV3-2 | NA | CASSQSGATDTQYF | TGTGCCAGCAGCCAATCCGGGGCCACAGATACGCAGTATTTT
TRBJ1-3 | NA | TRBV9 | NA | CASSGPGVGGNTIYF | TGTGCCAGCAGCGGGCCAGGGGTTGGTGGAAACACCATATATTTT
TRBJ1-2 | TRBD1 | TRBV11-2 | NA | CASRWTGVRGYTF | TGTGCCAGCAGGTGGACAGGGGTTCGTGGCTACACCTTC
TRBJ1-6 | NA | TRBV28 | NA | CASSLGRTKNYNSPLHF | TGTGCCAGCAGTCTAGGAAGAACAAAGAATTATAATTCACCCCTCCACTTT
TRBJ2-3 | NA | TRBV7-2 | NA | CASSLVSDTQYF | TGTGCCAGCAGCTTAGTGTCTGATACGCAGTATTTT
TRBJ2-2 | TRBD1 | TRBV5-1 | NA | CASSSDRVGELFF | TGCGCCAGCAGCTCCGACAGGGTCGGGGAGCTGTTTTTT
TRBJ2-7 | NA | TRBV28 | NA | CASSRPDSVYYEQYF | TGTGCCAGCAGTAGGCCGGACAGCGTATACTACGAGCAGTACTTC
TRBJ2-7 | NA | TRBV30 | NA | CAWRRGGTISYEQYF | TGTGCCTGGAGGAGGGGAGGGACAATATCCTACGAGCAGTACTTC
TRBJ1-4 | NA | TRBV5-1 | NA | CASSANSEKLFF | TGCGCCAGCAGCGCAAATTCTGAAAAACTGTTTTTT
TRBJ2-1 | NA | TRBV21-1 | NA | CASSKEAESGTSYNEQFF | TGTGCCAGCAGCAAAGAGGCGGAAAGCGGGACCTCCTACAATGAGCAGTTCTTC
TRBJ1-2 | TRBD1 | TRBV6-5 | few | CASRPGGAGYGYTF | TGTGCCAGCAGGCCAGGGGGCGCGGGGTATGGCTACACCTTC
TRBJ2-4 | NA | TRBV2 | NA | CASSPVGVGGKNIQYF | TGTGCCAGCAGTCCGGTCGGGGTGGGAGGAAAAAACATTCAGTACTTC
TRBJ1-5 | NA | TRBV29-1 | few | CSVRTGLGQPQHF | TGCAGCGTCCGGACGGGACTTGGGCAGCCCCAGCATTTT
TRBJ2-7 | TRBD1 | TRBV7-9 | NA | CASSRGQGFHEQYF | TGTGCCAGCAGCCGGGGACAGGGCTTCCACGAGCAGTACTTC
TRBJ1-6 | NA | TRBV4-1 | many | CASSQDPDTYSPLHF | TGCGCCAGCAGCCAAGATCCGGACACCTATTCACCCCTCCACTTT
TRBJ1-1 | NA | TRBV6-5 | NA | CASILLGTGSTEAFF | TGTGCCAGCATTTTATTGGGGACCGGGAGCACTGAAGCTTTCTTT
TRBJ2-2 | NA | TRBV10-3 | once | CAISDDSPPTGELFF | TGTGCCATCAGTGACGATAGTCCCCCAACCGGGGAGCTGTTTTTT
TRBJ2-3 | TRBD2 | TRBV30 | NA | CAWNMGGGAADTQYF | TGTGCCTGGAATATGGGCGGGGGGGCGGCAGATACGCAGTATTTT